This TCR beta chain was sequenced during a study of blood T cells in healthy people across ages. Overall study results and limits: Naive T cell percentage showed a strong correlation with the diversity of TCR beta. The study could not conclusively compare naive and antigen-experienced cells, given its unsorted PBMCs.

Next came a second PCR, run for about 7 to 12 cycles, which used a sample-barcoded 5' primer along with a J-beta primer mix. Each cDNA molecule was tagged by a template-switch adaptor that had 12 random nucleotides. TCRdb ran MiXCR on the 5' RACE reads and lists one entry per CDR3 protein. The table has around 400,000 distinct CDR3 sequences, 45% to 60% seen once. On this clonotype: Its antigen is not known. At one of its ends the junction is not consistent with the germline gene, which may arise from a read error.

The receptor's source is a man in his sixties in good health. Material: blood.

Written as DNA, the CDR3 is TGCACCAGCAGCTTGGCCTGGGTTCAAAATGAGCAGTTCTTC. Its translation: CTSSLAWVQNEQFF. The chain joins TRBV5-1 to TRBJ2-1, with no clear D. Per germline, CDR1 SGHRS and CDR2 YFSETQ. CDR3 length: 14 residues.